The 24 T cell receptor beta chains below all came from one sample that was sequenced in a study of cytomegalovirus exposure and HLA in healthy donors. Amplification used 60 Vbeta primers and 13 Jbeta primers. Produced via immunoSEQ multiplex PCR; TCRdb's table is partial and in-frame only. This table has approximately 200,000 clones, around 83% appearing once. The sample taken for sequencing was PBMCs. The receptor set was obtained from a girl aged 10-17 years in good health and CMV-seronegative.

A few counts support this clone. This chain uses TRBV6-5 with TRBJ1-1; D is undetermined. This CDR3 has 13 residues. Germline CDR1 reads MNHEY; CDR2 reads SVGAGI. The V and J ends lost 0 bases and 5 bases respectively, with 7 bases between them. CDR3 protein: CASSYSRGTEAFF. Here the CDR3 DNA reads TGTGCCAGCAGTTACTCTCGGGGTACTGAAGCTTTCTTT.

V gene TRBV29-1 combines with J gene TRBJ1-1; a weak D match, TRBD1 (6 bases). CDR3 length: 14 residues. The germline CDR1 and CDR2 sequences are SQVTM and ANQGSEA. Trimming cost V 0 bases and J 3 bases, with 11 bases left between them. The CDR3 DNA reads TGCAGCGTTGAAGATACAGGGATCGACACTGAAGCTTTCTTT. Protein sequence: CSVEDTGIDTEAFF.

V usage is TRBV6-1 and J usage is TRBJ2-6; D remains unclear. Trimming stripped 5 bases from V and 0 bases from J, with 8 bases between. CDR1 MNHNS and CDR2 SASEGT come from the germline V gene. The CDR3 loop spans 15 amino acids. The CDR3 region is CASSLRSSGANVLTF. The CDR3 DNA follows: TGTGCCAGCAGTTTACGTAGCTCTGGGGCCAACGTCCTGACTTTC.

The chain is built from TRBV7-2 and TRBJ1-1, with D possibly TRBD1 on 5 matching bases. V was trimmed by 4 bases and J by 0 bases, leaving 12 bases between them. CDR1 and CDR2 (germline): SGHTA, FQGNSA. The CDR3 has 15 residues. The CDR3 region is CASSSRQDMNTEAFF. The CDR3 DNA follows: TGTGCCAGCAGCTCTCGGCAGGACATGAACACTGAAGCTTTCTTT.

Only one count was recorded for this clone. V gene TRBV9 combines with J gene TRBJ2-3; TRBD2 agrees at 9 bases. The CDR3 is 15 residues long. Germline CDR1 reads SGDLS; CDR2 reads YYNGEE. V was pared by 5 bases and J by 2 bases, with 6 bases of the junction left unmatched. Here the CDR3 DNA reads TGTGCCAGCAGTCAAGGACTAGCGCCCACAGATACGCAGTATTTT. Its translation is CASSQGLAPTDTQYF.

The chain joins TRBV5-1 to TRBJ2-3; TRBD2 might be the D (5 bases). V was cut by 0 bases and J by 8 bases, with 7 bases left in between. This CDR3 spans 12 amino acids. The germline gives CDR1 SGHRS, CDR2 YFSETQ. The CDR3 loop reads CASSLGAGTQYF. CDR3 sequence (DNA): TGCGCCAGCAGCTTGGGGGCGGGTACGCAGTATTTT.

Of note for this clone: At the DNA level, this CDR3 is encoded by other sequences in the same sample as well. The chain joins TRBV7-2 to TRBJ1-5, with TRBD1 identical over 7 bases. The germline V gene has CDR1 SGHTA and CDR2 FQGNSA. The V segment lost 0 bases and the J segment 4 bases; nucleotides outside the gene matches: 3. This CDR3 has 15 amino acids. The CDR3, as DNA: TGTGCCAGCAGCTTAGCGGGGACAGAGAATCAGCCCCAGCATTTT. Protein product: CASSLAGTENQPQHF.

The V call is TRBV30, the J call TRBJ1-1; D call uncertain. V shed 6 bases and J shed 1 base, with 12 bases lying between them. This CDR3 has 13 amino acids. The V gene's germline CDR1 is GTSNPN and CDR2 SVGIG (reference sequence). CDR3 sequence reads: CACPRRWNTEAFF. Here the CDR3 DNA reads TGTGCCTGCCCCCGCAGGTGGAACACTGAAGCTTTCTTT. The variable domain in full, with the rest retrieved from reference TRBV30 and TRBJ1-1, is SQTIHQWPATLVQPVGSPLSLECTVEGTSNPNLYWYRQAAGRGLQLLFYSVGIGQISSEVPQNLSASRPQDRQFILSSKKLLLSDSGFYLCACPRRWNTEAFFGQGTRLTVV.

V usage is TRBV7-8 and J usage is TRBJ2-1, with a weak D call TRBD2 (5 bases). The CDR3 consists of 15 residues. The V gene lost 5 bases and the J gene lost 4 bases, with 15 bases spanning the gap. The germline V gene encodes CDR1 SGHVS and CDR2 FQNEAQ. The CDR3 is CASSLRYGGYNEQFF. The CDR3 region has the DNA TGTGCCAGCAGCCTCCGGTACGGAGGATACAATGAGCAGTTCTTC.

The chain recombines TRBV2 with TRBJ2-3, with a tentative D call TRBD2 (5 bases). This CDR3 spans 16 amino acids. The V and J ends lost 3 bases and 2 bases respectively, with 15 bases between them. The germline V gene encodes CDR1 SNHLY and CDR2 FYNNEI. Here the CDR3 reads CASSDFMIANTDTQYF. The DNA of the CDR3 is TGTGCCAGCAGTGATTTTATGATAGCGAACACAGATACGCAGTATTTT.

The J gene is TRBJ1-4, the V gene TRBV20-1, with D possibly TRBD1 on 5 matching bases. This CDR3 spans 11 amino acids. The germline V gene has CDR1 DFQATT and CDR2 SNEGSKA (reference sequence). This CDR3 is CSGGDGEKLFF. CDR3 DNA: TGCTCGGGAGGGGATGGTGAAAAACTGTTTTTT.

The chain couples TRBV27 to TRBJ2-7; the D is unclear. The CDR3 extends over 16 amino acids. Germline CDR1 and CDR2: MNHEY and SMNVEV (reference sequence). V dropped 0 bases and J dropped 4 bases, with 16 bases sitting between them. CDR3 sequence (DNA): TGTGCCAGCAGTTTATCGGCCGGGTTGGGTAGGTACGAGCAGTACTTC. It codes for CASSLSAGLGRYEQYF.

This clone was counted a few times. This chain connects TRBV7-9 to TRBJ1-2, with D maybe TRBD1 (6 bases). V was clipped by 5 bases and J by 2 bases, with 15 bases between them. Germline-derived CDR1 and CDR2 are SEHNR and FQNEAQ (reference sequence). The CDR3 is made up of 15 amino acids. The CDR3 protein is CASSLIQGSNYGYTF. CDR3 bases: TGTGCCAGCAGCCTTATACAGGGTTCGAACTATGGCTACACCTTC.

The CDR3 DNA reads TGTGCCAGCAGCCAAACCGGACAGGGTCCAGATACGCAGTATTTT. This sequence encodes CASSQTGQGPDTQYF. The chain uses TRBV4-2 and TRBJ2-3; 8 bases are a match to TRBD1. The trim removed 2 bases at V and 4 bases at J, leaving 5 bases unmatched. The germline V gene encodes CDR1 LGHNA and CDR2 YNFKEQ. This CDR3 has 15 residues.

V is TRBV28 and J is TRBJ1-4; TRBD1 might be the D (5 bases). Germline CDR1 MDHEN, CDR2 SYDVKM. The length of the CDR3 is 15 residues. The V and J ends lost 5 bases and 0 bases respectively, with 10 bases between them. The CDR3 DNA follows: TGTGCCAGCAGTGAGACAGCCGCAACTAATGAAAAACTGTTTTTT. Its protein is CASSETAATNEKLFF.

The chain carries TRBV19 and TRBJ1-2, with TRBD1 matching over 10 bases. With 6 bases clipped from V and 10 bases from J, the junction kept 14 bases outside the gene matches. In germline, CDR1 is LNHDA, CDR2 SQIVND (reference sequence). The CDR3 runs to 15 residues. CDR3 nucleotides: TGTGCCAGTAGCCCGACGAGGGACAGGGGTTCGCCCTACACCTTC. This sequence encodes CASSPTRDRGSPYTF.

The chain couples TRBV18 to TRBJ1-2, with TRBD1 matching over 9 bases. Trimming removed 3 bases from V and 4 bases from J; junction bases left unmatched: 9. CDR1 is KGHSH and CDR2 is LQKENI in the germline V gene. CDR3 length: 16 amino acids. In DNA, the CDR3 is TGTGCCAGCTCACCTTTTGGACAGGGGTTGTTCTATGGCTACACCTTC. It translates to CASSPFGQGLFYGYTF.

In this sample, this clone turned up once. In nucleotides, the CDR3 is TGTGCCAGCAGAACAGGGGGATACGAGCAGTACTTC. This codes for CASRTGGYEQYF. The chain links TRBV2 to TRBJ2-7, with 8 bases fitting TRBD1. The CDR3 spans 12 residues. CDR1 is SNHLY, CDR2 FYNNEI, per germline. With 6 bases clipped from V and 4 bases from J, the junction kept 2 bases outside the gene matches.

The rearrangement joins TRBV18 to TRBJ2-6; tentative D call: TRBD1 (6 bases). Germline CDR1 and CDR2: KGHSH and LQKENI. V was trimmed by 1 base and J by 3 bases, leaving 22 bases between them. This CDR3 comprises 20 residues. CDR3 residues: CASSPRPGQVTSYGANVLTF. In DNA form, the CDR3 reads TGTGCCAGCTCACCACGCCCGGGACAAGTAACTAGTTATGGGGCCAACGTCCTGACTTTC.

This CDR3 reads CASSGRGTQYF. As DNA, the CDR3 is TGTGCCAGCAGTGGACGGGGGACCCAGTACTTC. The chain combines TRBV28 with TRBJ2-5; possibly TRBD2 for D (5 bases). This CDR3 comprises 11 residues. V was shortened by 5 bases and J by 7 bases, with 8 bases between the two germline ends. Germline-derived CDR1 and CDR2 are MDHEN and SYDVKM.

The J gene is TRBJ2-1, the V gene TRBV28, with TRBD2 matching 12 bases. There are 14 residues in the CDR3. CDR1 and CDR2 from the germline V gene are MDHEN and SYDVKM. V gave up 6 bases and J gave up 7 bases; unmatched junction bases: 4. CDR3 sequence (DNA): TGTGCCAGCAGACTAGCGGGAGGTGGAAATGAGCAGTTCTTC. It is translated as CASRLAGGGNEQFF.

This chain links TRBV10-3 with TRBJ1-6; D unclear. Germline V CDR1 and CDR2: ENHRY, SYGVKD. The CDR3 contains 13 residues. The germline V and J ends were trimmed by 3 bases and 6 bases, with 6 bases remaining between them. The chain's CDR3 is CAISDSGNSPLHF. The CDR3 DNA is TGTGCCATCAGTGACTCGGGTAATTCACCCCTCCACTTT.

Here the CDR3 DNA reads TGCGCCAGCAGCCAAATTTACACAGATACGCAGTATTTT. It codes for CASSQIYTDTQYF. The chain has TRBV4-1 and TRBJ2-3; D is ambiguous. CDR1 and CDR2 (germline): MGHRA, YSYEKL. The CDR3 covers 13 residues. V shed 2 bases and J shed 2 bases, with 5 bases lying between them.

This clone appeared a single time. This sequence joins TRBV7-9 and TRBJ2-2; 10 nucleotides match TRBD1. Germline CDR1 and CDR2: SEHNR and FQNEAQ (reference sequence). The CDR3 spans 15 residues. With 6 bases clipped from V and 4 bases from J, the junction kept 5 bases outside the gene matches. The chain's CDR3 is CASRIGQGVTGELFF. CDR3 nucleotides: TGTGCCAGCAGAATCGGACAGGGGGTCACCGGGGAGCTGTTTTTT.